Sequencing of this T cell receptor (beta chain) was carried out in a study of neurological immune-mediated disorders. Findings of the study overall: Sharing of CDR3 amino acid sequences among expanded clones across subjects was absent, suggesting private repertoires in all groups.

A 10-nucleotide random UMI tagged transcripts in template-switch 5'RACE cDNA synthesis. TCRdb recomputed calls from the 5' RACE reads with MiXCR, one row per CDR3 protein. The profile shows 66,000 or so distinct CDR3 sequences, under 3.5% of them singletons. This clonotype has a count of ten or more. The target antigen is unknown. Libraries used 2 million unsorted PBMCs kept frozen in RNAlater. The TCR comes from a man aged 40-55 years with multiple sclerosis. Sample: PBMCs.

CDR3 amino acids: CASSRQGANGYTF. The CDR3 DNA reads as TGTGCCAGCAGCCGACAGGGGGCGAATGGCTACACCTTC. The chain combines TRBV7-6 with TRBJ1-2; 10 nucleotides match TRBD1. V shed 5 bases, J shed 6 bases, and the junction held 3 bases outside the gene matches. The length of the CDR3 is 13 residues. Germline CDR1 SGHVS, CDR2 FNYEAQ.